This T cell receptor (beta chain) comes out of a study of blood T cell repertoires in COVID-19. Turning to the study itself: COVID-19 samples, acute and convalescent, were from the United States, Italy and Spain.

The CDR3 has 17 residues. With 1 base clipped from V and 9 bases from J, the junction kept 13 bases outside the gene matches. Germline CDR1 reads SGHRS; CDR2 reads YFSETQ. This clone has more than one count but fewer than ten. Per the authors' pipeline: Amplified reference gene primers provided the basis for estimating nucleated cell counts. Repertoires were generated with immunoSEQ multiplex PCR, while TCRdb's copy carries only in-frame clones and drops some. The V and J calls and clone size come from that table; D and trimming were worked out from the DNA. The sample includes roughly 140,000 clones, roughly 84% of them seen just once.

The clonotype originates from a man between 60 and 75 years old with active or convalescent COVID-19. The material sequenced was peripheral blood. The rearrangement links TRBV5-1 to TRBJ2-1; TRBD2 matches 10 bases. The CDR3 region has the DNA TGCGCCAGCAGCTTGACTAGCGGGGTAGCTCTCCTGGGTGAGCAGTTCTTC. As protein: CASSLTSGVALLGEQFF.